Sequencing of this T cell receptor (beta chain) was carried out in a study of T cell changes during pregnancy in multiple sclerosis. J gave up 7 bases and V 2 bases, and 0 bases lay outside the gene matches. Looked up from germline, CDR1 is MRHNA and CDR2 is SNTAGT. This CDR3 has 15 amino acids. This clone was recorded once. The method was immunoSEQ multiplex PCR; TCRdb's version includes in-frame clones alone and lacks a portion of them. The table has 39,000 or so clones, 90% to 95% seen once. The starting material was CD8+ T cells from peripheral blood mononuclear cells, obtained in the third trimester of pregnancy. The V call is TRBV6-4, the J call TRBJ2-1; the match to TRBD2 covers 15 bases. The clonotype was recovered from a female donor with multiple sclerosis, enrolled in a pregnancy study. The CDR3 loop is CASSDGLAGGNEQFF. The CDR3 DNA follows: TGTGCCAGCAGTGACGGACTAGCGGGAGGGAATGAGCAGTTCTTC.